This section outlines one TCR beta chain sequence together with its context. Its antigen target is currently unknown. Base qualities are not provided; no much larger clone lies one nucleotide away. From its cysteine to its phenylalanine, the CDR3 spans 14 amino acids. CDR3 DNA is the only sequence kept; it has 42 bases, read in frame from the first base. Sequences SGHNT (CDR1) and YYREEE (CDR2) are obtained from the germline V gene (reference sequence). The germline ends are 11 bases apart after V is trimmed by 4 bases and J by 1 base. The sample's time point label is to be understood as: baseline before first vaccination. Vaccinee samples were obtained from the UK trials COV001 and COV002, which included a single-blind randomized controlled phase 2/3 trial of AZD1222 (ChAdOx1 nCoV-19) in healthy adults. For TCRbeta chain sequencing, PBMC samples from trial participants were taken at day 0 and at day 28 after the second dose.

The sample originates from a study of T cell responses to AZD1222 COVID-19 vaccine (TCRdb year 2021). About the full investigation: AZD1222 recipients given second doses at about 4 weeks or at about 12 weeks were pooled, since spike-specific TCR depth and breadth were not found to differ between the two schedules. TCR sequencing was performed for roughly 240 trial participants, of whom 200 to 220 were given two doses of AZD1222 and roughly 25 were given two doses of MenACWY control vaccine. Trial participants were enrolled into age subgroups of 18-55, 56-69 and 70-plus years, which contained 148, 28 and 57 TCR-sequenced participants, respectively.

The study at large found these results: The 56-69-year group was small, and its depth increase did not reach significance, likely because of low power. Most participants were white British and females outnumbered males, and the authors suggested that clonal diversity may have been underestimated. Only six or seven AZD1222 recipients were SARS-CoV-2 seropositive at baseline, limiting conclusions about previously exposed vaccinees. After two AZD1222 doses, spike-specific TCR breadth and depth were significantly higher than at day 0 and than in MenACWY recipients. Epitopes outside the regions mutated in the B.1.351 and B.1.1.7 variants were reportedly recognized by nearly half of the unique spike-specific TCRs. No day 14 peak-response samples were available, so repertoires were characterized only after the peak T cell response. CD4 TCRs associated with the vaccine covered the entire spike protein, and the dominant responses were in regions 160-218 and 743-854.

The CDR3 regions of human TCRbeta chains were subjected to immunosequencing. In the source study's methods: TCRs in the repertoires were matched against a reference library of SARS-CoV-2-specific TCRs that had been generated with the MIRA antigen-specificity platform. Breadth meant the fraction of unique TCRs that were SARS-CoV-2-associated, whereas depth meant the fraction of total T cells that were SARS-CoV-2-associated. Using the MIRA data, every spike-specific TCR was mapped to the spike region that the TCR reacted to and assigned to either a CD4 or a CD8 class. Log10-transformed breadth and depth values were compared by one-way ANOVA with Sidak's multiple comparisons tests. In its TCRdb copy, this immuneACCESS table keeps in-frame sequences only and misses some clones. Where compared with another copy, unresolved V genes explain less than half of these, and the others have no known cause. V and J calls and clone size come straight from that table; D and trimming were deduced from the DNA. The sample yields around 150,000 clones; roughly 92% were counted once. The ten biggest clones cover about 1.3% of the sample.

This clonotype was sampled from an adult in good health. The specimen comprised peripheral blood, sampled on day 0 of AZD1222 vaccination. Recombination joined TRBV5-4 with TRBJ2-5, with the D gene not clear enough to name. The CDR3 protein sequence reads: CASSVDSLQETQYF. The sequence in DNA is TGTGCCAGCAGCGTCGATAGCCTCCAAGAGACCCAGTACTTC.